These T cell receptor beta chains were read from a single sample in a study of cytomegalovirus exposure and HLA in healthy donors. TCRdb's table, derived via immunoSEQ multiplex PCR, lists solely in-frame clones and lacks some. The sample consists of around 180,000 clones, approximately 85% of them appearing once. The sample consisted of PBMCs. These receptors were taken from a woman aged 18-29 years in good health and CMV-seronegative. Both conserved end residues are part of each CDR3. The D gene is left open where the match is weak. The size entry is marked missing in some rows and otherwise reads once, few, many or a size class.

>NA|TRBJ2-3|TRBD2|TRBV5-4
TGTGCCTGTGGGGAACTAGCGGGGGTCTCAGATACGCAGTATTTT
CACGELAGVSDTQYF
>NA|TRBJ2-1|TRBD1|TRBV9
TGTGCCAGCAGCGCAGAAAACAGGGGCTTCGCCTACAATGAGCAGTTCTTC
CASSAENRGFAYNEQFF
>NA|TRBJ2-1|TRBD2|TRBV4-2
TGTGCCAGCAGCCAAGGGACCCTAGCGGGGGGTAACGATGAGCAGTTCTTC
CASSQGTLAGGNDEQFF
>NA|TRBJ2-1|TRBD2|TRBV5-1
TGCGCCAGCAGCTACACTCTAGCGGGAGGGCCGAATGAGCAGTTCTTC
CASSYTLAGGPNEQFF
>NA|TRBJ2-1|TRBD2|TRBV4-2
TGTGCCAGCAGCCATCGTCGGACTAGCGGGGGTAATGAGCAGTTCTTC
CASSHRRTSGGNEQFF
>NA|TRBJ1-4|TRBD1|TRBV7-8
TGTGCCAGCAGCTTGACAGGGTTTAATGAAAAACTGTTTTTT
CASSLTGFNEKLFF
>NA|TRBJ2-5|NA|TRBV10-3
TGTGCCATCAGTCCACGGGATTCACAAGAGACCCAGTACTTC
CAISPRDSQETQYF
>NA|TRBJ2-3|TRBD2|TRBV14
TGTGCCAGCAGCCAAAGCGGGAGAACAGATACGCAGTATTTT
CASSQSGRTDTQYF
>NA|TRBJ2-1|TRBD2|TRBV10-2
TGCGCCAGCAGAGGACTAGCGATAGGTGGCAATGAGCAGTTCTTC
CASRGLAIGGNEQFF
>few|TRBJ1-2|TRBD1|TRBV5-4
TGTGCCAGTCCCGGGACAGACGGCTACACCTTC
CASPGTDGYTF
>NA|TRBJ1-4|TRBD1|TRBV6-6
TGTGCCAGCAGTTACGGGCACAGGGGACTGTTTTTT
CASSYGHRGLFF
>NA|TRBJ2-5|NA|TRBV19
TGTGCCAGTAGTGTCACGGGGGTGGAGACCCAGTACTTC
CASSVTGVETQYF
>NA|TRBJ1-3|TRBD1|TRBV2
TGTGCCAGCGTATTACTGGGGGACAGTCGGAACACCATATATTTT
CASVLLGDSRNTIYF
>NA|TRBJ2-5|TRBD2|TRBV9
TGTGCCAGCAGCTCCCGTAGGGATTCTAGCGGGGGGGGGCGAGAGACCCAGTACTTC
CASSSRRDSSGGGRETQYF